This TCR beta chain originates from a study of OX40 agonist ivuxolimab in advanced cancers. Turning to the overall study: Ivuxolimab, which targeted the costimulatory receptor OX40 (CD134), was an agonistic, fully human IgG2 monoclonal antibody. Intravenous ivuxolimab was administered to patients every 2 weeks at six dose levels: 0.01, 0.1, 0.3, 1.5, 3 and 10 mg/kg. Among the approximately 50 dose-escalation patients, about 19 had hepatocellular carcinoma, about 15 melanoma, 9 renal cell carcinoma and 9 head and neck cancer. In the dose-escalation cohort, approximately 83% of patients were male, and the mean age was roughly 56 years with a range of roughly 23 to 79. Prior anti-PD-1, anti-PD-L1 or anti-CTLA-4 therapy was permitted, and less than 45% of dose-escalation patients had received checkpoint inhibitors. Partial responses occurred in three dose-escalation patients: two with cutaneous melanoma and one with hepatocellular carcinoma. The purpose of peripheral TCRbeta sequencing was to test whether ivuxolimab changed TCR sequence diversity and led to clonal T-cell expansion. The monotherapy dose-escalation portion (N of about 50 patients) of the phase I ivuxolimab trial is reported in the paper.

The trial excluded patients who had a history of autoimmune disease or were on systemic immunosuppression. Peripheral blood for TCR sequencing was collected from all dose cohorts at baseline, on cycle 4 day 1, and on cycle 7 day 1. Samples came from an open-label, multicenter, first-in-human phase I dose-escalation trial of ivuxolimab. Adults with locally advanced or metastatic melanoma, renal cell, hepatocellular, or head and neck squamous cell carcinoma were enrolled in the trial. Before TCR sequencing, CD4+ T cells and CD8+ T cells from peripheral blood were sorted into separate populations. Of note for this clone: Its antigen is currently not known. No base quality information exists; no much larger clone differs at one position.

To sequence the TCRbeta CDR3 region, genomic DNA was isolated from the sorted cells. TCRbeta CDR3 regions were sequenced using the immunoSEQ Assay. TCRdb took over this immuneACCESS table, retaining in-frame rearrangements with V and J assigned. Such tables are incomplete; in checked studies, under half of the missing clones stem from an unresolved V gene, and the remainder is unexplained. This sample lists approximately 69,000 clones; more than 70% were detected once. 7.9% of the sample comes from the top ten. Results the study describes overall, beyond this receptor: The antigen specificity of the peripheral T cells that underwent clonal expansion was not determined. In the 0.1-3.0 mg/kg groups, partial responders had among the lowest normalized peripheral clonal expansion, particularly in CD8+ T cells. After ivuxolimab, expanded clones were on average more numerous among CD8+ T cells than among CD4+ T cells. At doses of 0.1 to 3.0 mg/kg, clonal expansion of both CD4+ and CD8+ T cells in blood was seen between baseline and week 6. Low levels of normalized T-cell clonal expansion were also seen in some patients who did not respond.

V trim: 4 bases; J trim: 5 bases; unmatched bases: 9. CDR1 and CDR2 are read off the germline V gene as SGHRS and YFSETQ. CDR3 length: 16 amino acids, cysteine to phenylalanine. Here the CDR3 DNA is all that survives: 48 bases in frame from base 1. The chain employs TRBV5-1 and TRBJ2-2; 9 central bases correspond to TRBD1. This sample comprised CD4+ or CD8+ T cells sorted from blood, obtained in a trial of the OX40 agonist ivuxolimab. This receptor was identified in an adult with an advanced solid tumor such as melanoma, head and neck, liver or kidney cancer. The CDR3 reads CASSGVGTGKTGELFF. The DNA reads TGCGCCAGCAGCGGCGTCGGGACAGGGAAGACCGGGGAGCTGTTTTTT.